The next 28 T cell receptor beta chains were all read from a single sample in a study of identifying expanded T cells in peripheral blood. Using immunoSEQ multiplex PCR, the repertoire was profiled, and TCRdb retains in-frame clones only, with some absent. The profile covers about 110,000 clones, with less than 90% appearing a single time and 7.5% to 9.5% taken by the ten largest. Sequencing was carried out using blood. These receptors were collected from a person between 18 and 75 years old in good health.

V and J are TRBV6-6 and TRBJ2-1, with 8 bases fitting TRBD2. The CDR3 consists of 16 residues. CDR1 MNHNY and CDR2 SVGAGI come from the germline V gene (reference sequence). The V segment lost 7 bases and the J segment 4 bases; nucleotides outside the gene matches: 12. This chain's CDR3 is CASTQREPQGYNEQFF. The CDR3, as DNA: TGTGCCAGCACCCAGCGGGAGCCTCAGGGGTACAATGAGCAGTTCTTC.

The chain has TRBV5-1 and TRBJ1-4; D not certain. Germline assignment: CDR1 SGHRS and CDR2 YFSETQ. The CDR3 spans 14 residues. The germline V and J ends were trimmed by 0 bases and 5 bases, with 8 bases remaining between them. The CDR3 DNA is TGCGCCAGCAGCTTGGAACAGTTCAATGAAAAACTGTTTTTT. Protein sequence: CASSLEQFNEKLFF.

This clone was detected a few times. The chain recombines TRBV21-1 with TRBJ1-1; TRBD1 was called by the table and not checked on the DNA. TRBV21-1 is marked as a pseudogene. The CDR3 length is 14 residues. The CDR3 is CASSPRQVNTEAFF. Here the CDR3 DNA reads TGTGCCAGCAGCCCACGACAGGTAAACACTGAAGCTTTCTTT.

Only one count was recorded for this clone. V gene TRBV11-2 combines with J gene TRBJ2-3; the match to TRBD2 covers 7 bases. The germline CDR1 and CDR2 sequences are SGHAT and FQNNGV. V was pared by 8 bases and J by 6 bases, with 8 bases of the junction left unmatched. The CDR3 runs 13 residues. The CDR3 region is CASGTSVLDTQYF. DNA of the CDR3: TGTGCCAGCGGTACTAGCGTCCTGGATACGCAGTATTTT.

This clone was seen a few times. The V and J genes are TRBV18 and TRBJ2-5; 7 bases are shared with TRBD1. CDR3 length: 13 amino acids. Trimming at V came to 5 bases and at J to 2 bases, leaving 2 bases not matched to a gene. Per the germline V gene, CDR1 is KGHSH and CDR2 is LQKENI. DNA of the CDR3: TGTGCCAGCTCAAAGGGACAGCAAGAGACCCAGTACTTC. Residues: CASSKGQQETQYF. The full variable domain, with the rest looked up from reference TRBV18 and TRBJ2-5, is NAGVMQNPRHLVRRRGQEARLRCSPMKGHSHVYWYRQLPEEGLKFMVYLQKENIIDESGMPKERFSAEFPKEGPSILRIQQVVRGDSAAYFCASSKGQQETQYFGPGTRLLVL.

This clone was seen more than once but under ten times. The rearrangement joins TRBV30 to TRBJ2-1; 7 bases match TRBD1. V trimming: 5 bases; J trimming: 0 bases; junction bases outside the gene matches: 13. Germline assignment: CDR1 GTSNPN and CDR2 SVGIG (reference sequence). This CDR3 has 17 residues. CDR3 bases: TGTGCCTGGGCCGGGACAGTGACAAGGGGCTCCTACAATGAGCAGTTCTTC. It is translated as CAWAGTVTRGSYNEQFF.

This sequence joins TRBV6-6 and TRBJ1-5; possibly TRBD1 for D (6 bases). The ends were cut back, 5 bases at V and 4 bases at J, with 15 bases in the middle. Germline V gene lookup returns CDR1 MNHNY and CDR2 SVGAGI (reference sequence). The CDR3 contains 15 residues. The CDR3 here is CASSPPTGSNQPQHF. CDR3 sequence (DNA): TGTGCCAGCAGTCCTCCGACAGGCTCAAATCAGCCCCAGCATTTT.

V is TRBV5-8 and J is TRBJ1-4, with D unclear. V lost 4 bases to trimming and J lost 4 bases, with 11 bases between them. CDR3 size: 14 residues. Germline V gene sequence: CDR1 SGHTS, CDR2 YDEGEE. CDR3 DNA sequence: TGTGCCAGCAGCCAACCTGTGCTTAATGAAAAACTGTTTTTT. Its translation is CASSQPVLNEKLFF.

The chain employs TRBV6-1 and TRBJ2-1, with 8 bases fitting TRBD2. Germline V gene data show CDR1 as MNHNS and CDR2 as SASEGT. The CDR3 has 13 amino acids. V lost 8 bases and J lost 9; bases outside the gene matches: 9. CDR3 residues: CASPGGKGSEQFF. The CDR3 region has the DNA TGTGCCAGCCCGGGGGGGAAAGGGAGTGAGCAGTTCTTC.

This chain joins TRBV5-3 and TRBJ1-1; the D gene is possibly TRBD1 (5 bases). TRBV5-3 is given ORF status, its function remaining uncertain. This CDR3 is built from 14 residues. Deletions cut 3 bases from V and 2 bases from J, with 11 bases between. The CDR3, as DNA: TGTGCCAGAAGCTCGGGACGCTTAAACACTGAAGCTTTCTTT. Its protein is CARSSGRLNTEAFF.

This chain connects TRBV21-1 to TRBJ1-5. TRBV21-1 is classified as a pseudogene. This CDR3 has 16 residues. CDR3 region: CASSKRAQPRNQPQHF. CDR3 DNA sequence: TGTGCCAGCAGCAAGCGGGCGCAGCCCCGCAATCAGCCCCAGCATTTT.

The table lists this clone with a count of one. The chain joins TRBV28 to TRBJ1-6; 7 bases fit TRBD1. This CDR3 is built from 13 residues. The V segment lost 7 bases and the J segment 10 bases; nucleotides outside the gene matches: 7. Germline CDR1 and CDR2: MDHEN and SYDVKM. The CDR3 nucleotides read TGTGCCAGCAAACCAGGGGGGGGATCACCCCTCCACTTT. Translating it yields CASKPGGGSPLHF.

As regards this clone: The identical CDR3 is also encoded by other nucleotide sequences in the sample. This chain uses TRBV7-2 with TRBJ2-5; 8 positions match TRBD2. V lost 3 bases, J lost 2 bases, and 5 bases stayed unmatched. From germline, CDR1 is SGHTA and CDR2 FQGNSA. This CDR3 has 15 residues. The CDR3 sequence is CASSLLRGGQETQYF. The CDR3 coding sequence is TGTGCCAGCAGCTTGCTTCGGGGGGGACAAGAGACCCAGTACTTC. Together with reference TRBV7-2 and TRBJ2-5, the CDR3 gives the full variable domain: GAGVSQSPSNKVTEKGKDVELRCDPISGHTALYWYRQSLGQGLEFLIYFQGNSAPDKSGLPSDRFSAERTGGSVSTLTIQRTQQEDSAVYLCASSLLRGGQETQYFGPGTRLLVL.

The chain couples TRBV4-2 to TRBJ2-1, with D unresolved. Per germline, CDR1 LGHNA and CDR2 YNFKEQ. V dropped 0 bases and J dropped 4 bases, with 1 base sitting between them. The CDR3 runs to 12 residues. The DNA of the CDR3 is TGTGCCAGCAGCCAAGAGTACAATGAGCAGTTCTTC. Its protein is CASSQEYNEQFF.

This clone appeared a single time. V usage is TRBV5-1 and J usage is TRBJ2-1, with 7 bases matching TRBD1. CDR3 length equals 18 residues. The germline CDR1 and CDR2 sequences are SGHRS and YFSETQ. V dropped 1 base and J dropped 4; count of bases not matched to a gene: 14. The CDR3 coding sequence is TGCGCCAGCAGCTTGTTTCTCCCACAGGGGACCTATTACAATGAGCAGTTCTTC. Translating gives CASSLFLPQGTYYNEQFF.

Turning to this clone: Other DNA sequences within the sample encode an identical CDR3. CDR3 nucleotide sequence: TGTGCCAGCAGCCTGGGGCGCACTGAAGCTTTCTTT. It specifies CASSLGRTEAFF. This chain links TRBV28 with TRBJ1-1, with D possibly matching TRBD1 (5 bases). Germline CDR1 reads MDHEN; CDR2 reads SYDVKM. The CDR3 is made up of 12 amino acids. V shed 6 bases and J shed 4 bases, with 9 bases lying between them.

V and J are TRBV19 and TRBJ1-5; D gene unclear. Looked up from germline, CDR1 is LNHDA and CDR2 is SQIVND (reference sequence). Trimming left V 5 bases short and J 3 bases short, with 5 bases between. This CDR3 has 12 residues. Here the CDR3 reads CASSLNNQPQHF. The CDR3 nucleotides read TGTGCCAGTAGTTTAAACAATCAGCCCCAGCATTTT.

This clone occurred once. The chain combines TRBV5-1 with TRBJ2-5, with D possibly TRBD1 on 6 matching bases. This CDR3 contains 18 residues. Trimming removed 4 bases from V and 1 base from J, with 23 bases in between. From germline, CDR1 is SGHRS and CDR2 YFSETQ. CDR3 region: CASSPWTAKKQIQETQYF. The CDR3 bases are TGCGCCAGCAGCCCTTGGACAGCCAAAAAACAAATCCAAGAGACCCAGTACTTC.

This clone has only a few counts. The chain is built from TRBV7-3 and TRBJ2-3; 7 positions match TRBD1. The V and J ends lost 5 bases and 1 base, in that order; junction bases with no gene match: 3. The CDR3 spans 14 residues. The V gene's germline CDR1 is SGHTA and CDR2 FQGTGA. This chain's CDR3 is CASSPGTGTDTQYF. CDR3 coding DNA: TGTGCCAGCAGCCCCGGGACAGGCACAGATACGCAGTATTTT. The full variable domain, completed using reference TRBV7-3 and TRBJ2-3, is GAGVSQTPSNKVTEKGKYVELRCDPISGHTALYWYRQSLGQGPEFLIYFQGTGAADDSGLPNDRFFAVRPEGSVSTLKIQRTERGDSAVYLCASSPGTGTDTQYFGPGTRLTVL.

The V call is TRBV11-1, the J call TRBJ1-1; D is ambiguous. Germline V gives CDR1 SGHAT, CDR2 FQDESV (reference sequence). The CDR3 is 14 residues long. Trimming removed 7 bases at V and 5 bases at J, with 17 bases between. The CDR3: CASIQDQIRTEAFF. CDR3 bases: TGTGCCAGCATCCAGGACCAAATCCGGACTGAAGCTTTCTTT.

This chain links TRBV6-6 with TRBJ2-3; D is possibly TRBD1 (5 bases). Germline V gives CDR1 MNHNY, CDR2 SVGAGI (reference sequence). The CDR3 runs 12 residues. With 6 bases removed from V and 5 bases from J, the gap between germline ends came to 9 bases. CDR3 sequence: CASRNQGDTQYF. In DNA, the CDR3 is TGTGCCAGCAGGAATCAGGGAGATACGCAGTATTTT.

The chain employs TRBV18 and TRBJ1-1; TRBD1 is a possible D gene (5 bases). Trimming took 0 bases from V and 6 from J, leaving 8 bases between them. CDR3 length: 13 amino acids. CDR1 KGHSH and CDR2 LQKENI come from the germline V gene. In DNA, the CDR3 is TGTGCCAGCTCACCACCCGTGGGGGCTGAAGCTTTCTTT. It translates to CASSPPVGAEAFF.

The V gene is TRBV21-1, the J gene TRBJ1-5; the table gives TRBD1 as D, unverified against the DNA. TRBV21-1 is deemed a pseudogene. The length of the CDR3 is 16 residues. The CDR3 loop reads CASSRRTVHSNQPQHF. The CDR3 bases are TGTGCCAGCAGCAGAAGGACAGTTCATAGCAATCAGCCCCAGCATTTT.

The chain employs TRBV7-6 and TRBJ1-1, with 8 nucleotides matching TRBD1. The CDR3 has 15 amino acids. J lost 5 bases, V lost 4 bases, and 9 bases had no gene match. Looked up from germline, CDR1 is SGHVS and CDR2 is FNYEAQ. CDR3 residues: CASSSPQGARTEAFF. DNA for the CDR3: TGTGCCAGCAGCTCCCCTCAGGGGGCGAGGACTGAAGCTTTCTTT.

This sequence joins TRBV28 and TRBJ1-2; 8 bases are shared with TRBD1. The CDR3 covers 17 residues. CDR1 is MDHEN, CDR2 SYDVKM, per germline. The V gene end was trimmed by 6 bases and the J gene end by 5 bases; junction bases not matched to a gene: 17. The CDR3: CASSPTRSGGEAYGYTF. The CDR3, as DNA: TGTGCCAGCAGCCCTACGCGGTCAGGGGGCGAGGCGTATGGCTACACCTTC.

The chain uses TRBV10-3 and TRBJ2-7, with 8 bases lining up with TRBD1. The CDR3 consists of 13 residues. Germline V gene sequence: CDR1 ENHRY, CDR2 SYGVKD. The J segment lost 6 bases and the V segment lost 4 bases, leaving 5 bases of the junction unmatched. This CDR3 is CAISGTGWSEQYF. The CDR3 DNA follows: TGTGCCATCAGTGGGACAGGGTGGTCCGAGCAGTACTTC.

The chain has TRBV5-1 and TRBJ1-5; TRBD1 matches 9 bases. Germline loops: CDR1 SGHRS, CDR2 YFSETQ. The CDR3 is made up of 14 amino acids. V shed 4 bases and J 7 bases; nucleotides not matched to a gene: 6. The DNA for the CDR3 is TGCGCCAGCAGCCTGGGACAGGGCGGCCAGCCCCAGCATTTT. Amino acid sequence: CASSLGQGGQPQHF.

The chain is built from TRBV18 and TRBJ1-1, with D perhaps TRBD1 (5 bases). V was shortened by 5 bases and J by 1 base, with 11 bases between the two germline ends. Germline CDR1 reads KGHSH; CDR2 reads LQKENI. The length of the CDR3 is 14 residues. This chain's CDR3 is CASSTTDKNTEAFF. DNA for the CDR3: TGTGCCAGCTCAACAACGGACAAGAACACTGAAGCTTTCTTT.